The 27 T cell receptor beta chains below were found in one sample sequenced in a study of T cells in Graves' hyperthyroidism and ophthalmopathy. What was amplified from RNA transcripts were TCR beta CDR3 regions. Carried out on the TCR CDR3, a first-round RT-PCR used the HTBI primer set. TCRdb reanalysed the multiplex PCR reads using MiXCR and keeps one entry per CDR3 protein. The repertoire holds roughly 130,000 distinct CDR3 sequences, with more than 20% as singletons. Sequencing was carried out using blood. The receptors were sampled from a woman between 45 and 60 years old with Graves' hyperthyroidism that later progressed to Graves' ophthalmopathy.

This clonotype was recorded at least ten times. The rearrangement links TRBV7-2 to TRBJ2-1; 10 nucleotides line up with TRBD2. CDR1 is SGHTA and CDR2 is FQGNSA in the germline V gene. The CDR3 has 15 amino acids. V dropped 0 bases and J dropped 9; count of bases not matched to a gene: 5. The CDR3 here is CASSLAGAGGGEQFF. CDR3 DNA: TGTGCCAGCAGCTTAGCGGGAGCGGGAGGGGGTGAGCAGTTCTTC.

In this sample, this clonotype turned up many times. The V call is TRBV6-1, the J call TRBJ2-1; D call uncertain. Trimming removed 4 bases from V and 7 bases from J, with 5 bases in between. The CDR3 is 11 amino acids. Germline loops: CDR1 MNHNS, CDR2 SASEGT. The CDR3 loop reads CASSGRNEQFF. The CDR3 coding sequence is TGTGCCAGCAGTGGACGGAATGAGCAGTTCTTC.

The gene calls are TRBV7-8 and TRBJ2-1; D is uncertain. Between the trimmed V and J ends, which lost 0 bases and 0 bases, there was a span of 12 bases. Germline CDR1 SGHVS, CDR2 FQNEAQ. There are 17 residues in the CDR3. In DNA, the CDR3 is TGTGCCAGCAGCTTAGCGGTTTCCGTTCTCTCCTACAATGAGCAGTTCTTC. Translated, it gives CASSLAVSVLSYNEQFF.

This clonotype was detected many times. The V gene is TRBV6-1, the J gene TRBJ2-1, with D maybe TRBD2 (7 bases). In germline, CDR1 is MNHNS, CDR2 SASEGT. V was trimmed by 2 bases and J by 7 bases, leaving 15 bases between them. CDR3 size: 15 residues. CDR3 loop: CASSERGGGANEQFF. The CDR3 coding sequence is TGTGCCAGCAGTGAAAGGGGAGGGGGGGCTAATGAGCAGTTCTTC.

This clonotype occurred many times. V usage is TRBV16 and J usage is TRBJ1-5, with TRBD1 matching 11 bases. With V trimmed by 4 bases and J by 4 bases, 6 bases remained unmatched. CDR3 length: 16 residues. From germline, CDR1 is KGHSY and CDR2 FQNENV. CDR3 sequence reads: CASSPYGTGGNQPQHF. As DNA, the CDR3 is TGTGCCAGCAGCCCTTACGGGACAGGGGGGAATCAGCCCCAGCATTTT.

This clonotype was counted at least ten times. The chain recombines TRBV7-8 with TRBJ1-5; TRBD1 is a possible D gene (5 bases). Germline CDR1 SGHVS, CDR2 FQNEAQ. The CDR3 is 14 amino acids. Trimming took 0 bases from V and 2 from J, leaving 5 bases between them. Written as DNA, the CDR3 is TGTGCCAGCAGCTTAGCGGGGGGCAATCAGCCCCAGCATTTT. Translated: CASSLAGGNQPQHF.

V and J are TRBV20-1 and TRBJ1-2, with 7 nucleotides matching TRBD1. Trimming took 3 bases from V and 0 from J; bases not matched to a gene: 7. The CDR3 is 15 amino acids. Germline lookup yields CDR1 DFQATT and CDR2 SNEGSKA (reference sequence). CDR3 protein: CSASPAGGANYGYTF. The CDR3 region has the DNA TGCAGTGCTAGCCCTGCAGGGGGTGCTAACTATGGCTACACCTTC.

This clonotype was recorded a few times. A single base separates this from a much larger clone, so it may be a read error. J is TRBJ2-1 and V is TRBV18; D call uncertain. The CDR3 loop spans 13 amino acids. Germline V lookup: CDR1 KGHSH, CDR2 LQKENI. The CDR3 is CANSPPGYNEQFF. CDR3 DNA sequence: TGTGCCAACTCACCACCTGGGTACAATGAGCAGTTCTTC.

This clonotype showed up many times. The rearrangement uses TRBV28 and TRBJ2-7; TRBD2 aligns across 15 bases. V lost 6 bases and J lost 5; bases outside the gene matches: 5. Germline V gene sequence: CDR1 MDHEN, CDR2 SYDVKM. The CDR3 sequence is 15 residues long. The CDR3 loop reads CASSRTSGRAHEQYF. CDR3 nucleotide sequence: TGTGCCAGCAGCCGGACTAGCGGGAGGGCCCACGAGCAGTACTTC. Drawing the rest from reference TRBV28 and TRBJ2-7, the complete variable domain is DVKVTQSSRYLVKRTGEKVFLECVQDMDHENMFWYRQDPGLGLRLIYFSYDVKMKEKGDIPEGYSVSREKKERFSLILESASTNQTSMYLCASSRTSGRAHEQYFGPGTRLTVT.

This sequence joins TRBV28 and TRBJ2-7; perhaps TRBD2 as D (5 bases). V was clipped by 7 bases and J by 1 base, with 11 bases between them. This CDR3 is 13 amino acids long. Germline lookup yields CDR1 MDHEN and CDR2 SYDVKM. The CDR3 DNA reads TGTGCCAGCAAGGAGGCTAATTCCTACGAGCAGTACTTC. This codes for CASKEANSYEQYF.

This chain connects TRBV20-1 to TRBJ2-7; D tentatively reads TRBD1 or TRBD2 (5 bases each). In germline, CDR1 is DFQATT, CDR2 SNEGSKA (reference sequence). The V gene lost 5 bases and the J gene lost 2 bases, with 19 bases spanning the gap. The CDR3 runs to 15 residues. CDR3 sequence reads: CSAYRPRDGPYEQYF. DNA of the CDR3: TGCAGTGCTTATAGGCCTCGGGACGGACCCTACGAGCAGTACTTC.

V is TRBV14 and J is TRBJ1-6, with D tentatively TRBD1 (5 bases). The CDR3 spans 15 residues. The germline V and J ends were trimmed by 0 bases and 7 bases, with 10 bases remaining between them. Germline-derived CDR1 and CDR2 are SGHDN and FVKESK. CDR3 DNA: TGTGCCAGCAGCCAAGACAGGGAGTACAATTCACCCCTCCACTTT. Its protein product is CASSQDREYNSPLHF.

The table lists this clonotype with a few counts. V is TRBV19 and J is TRBJ2-1; D is perhaps TRBD2 (6 bases). The CDR3 length is 13 residues. Germline CDR1 LNHDA, CDR2 SQIVND (reference sequence). Trimming removed 6 bases at V and 2 bases at J, with 8 bases between. CDR3 sequence reads: CASRDYAYNEQFF. In DNA form, the CDR3 reads TGTGCCAGTAGGGACTACGCCTACAATGAGCAGTTCTTC.

There are many counts of this clonotype. The CDR3: CASRDTSYEQYF. The CDR3 region has the DNA TGTGCCAGCAGGGACACCTCCTACGAGCAGTACTTC. The chain is built from TRBV6-1 and TRBJ2-7, with D possibly being TRBD1 (5 bases). The V end was cut by 6 bases, the J end by 0 bases, with 6 bases between. Germline assignment: CDR1 MNHNS and CDR2 SASEGT. The CDR3 totals 12 residues.

Ten or more counts support this clonotype. This chain connects TRBV5-1 to TRBJ2-3; TRBD2 aligns across 7 bases. Germline trimming cut 5 bases from V and 9 bases from J; bases unmatched to any gene: 9. Germline V lookup: CDR1 SGHRS, CDR2 YFSETQ. This CDR3 is built from 13 residues. CDR3 bases: TGCGCCAGCAGTAGGGGTCAGGGAGGGACGCAGTATTTT. It translates to CASSRGQGGTQYF.

On this clonotype: Since a much larger clone is just one base distant, this may be a read error. CDR3 amino acids: CAWSLGGGNTEASF. In DNA, the CDR3 is TGTGCCTGGAGCCTAGGCGGGGGGAACACTGAAGCTTCCTTT. The chain is built from TRBV30 and TRBJ1-1, with a tentative D call TRBD1 (5 bases). This CDR3 is built from 14 residues. Germline V gives CDR1 GTSNPN, CDR2 SVGIG (reference sequence).

This clonotype occurred once. The chain has TRBV25-1 and TRBJ2-7; 7 bases are a match to TRBD1. The CDR3 is made up of 13 amino acids. J was trimmed by 6 bases and V by 7 bases; bases with no gene match: 9. Per the germline V gene, CDR1 is MGHDK and CDR2 is SYGVNS. CDR3 bases: TGTGCCAGCAACCGGGACAGCGTTAGCGAGCAGTACTTC. Translated: CASNRDSVSEQYF.

This clonotype has a count of ten or more. The chain has TRBV3-1 and TRBJ2-7, with D maybe TRBD2 (6 bases). Germline V gene sequence: CDR1 LGHDT, CDR2 YNNKEL (reference sequence). The CDR3 is 13 amino acids. V was shortened by 4 bases and J by 7 bases, with 14 bases between the two germline ends. The CDR3 loop reads CASSPSGLSEQYF. In nucleotides, the CDR3 is TGTGCCAGCAGCCCCTCGGGACTCTCGGAGCAGTACTTC.

The V and J genes are TRBV19 and TRBJ1-5, with D perhaps TRBD1 (6 bases). This CDR3 comprises 14 residues. The germline V gene encodes CDR1 LNHDA and CDR2 SQIVND (reference sequence). V was pared by 1 base and J by 6 bases, with 10 bases between. CDR3 protein: CASSIVQGLQPQHF. The CDR3 coding sequence is TGTGCCAGTAGTATAGTTCAGGGGCTTCAGCCCCAGCATTTT.

A remark on this clonotype: A single base separates this from a much larger clone, so it may be a read error. CDR3 sequence: CASSGPQIAKNIQYF. The CDR3 DNA reads as TGTGCCAGCAGTGGTCCACAGATAGCCAAAAACATTCAGTACTTC. J is TRBJ2-4 and V is TRBV2, with D unclear. Trimming removed 4 bases from V and 0 bases from J, with 10 bases in between. The CDR3 is 15 residues long. Germline V gives CDR1 SNHLY, CDR2 FYNNEI. The whole variable domain, filled in from reference TRBV2 and TRBJ2-4, reads EPEVTQTPSHQVTQMGQEVILRCVPISNHLYFYWYRQILGQKVEFLVSFYNNEISEKSEIFDDQFSVERPDGSNFTLKIRSTKLEDSAMYFCASSGPQIAKNIQYFGAGTRLSVL.

This sequence joins TRBV28 and TRBJ2-5, with 7 bases that match TRBD2. This CDR3 comprises 18 residues. Germline CDR1 is MDHEN and CDR2 is SYDVKM. V trimming: 1 base; J trimming: 5 bases; junction bases outside the gene matches: 16. CDR3 in amino acids: CASSLLRGGPPGVETQYF. As DNA, the CDR3 is TGTGCCAGCAGTTTATTGAGGGGAGGGCCCCCGGGGGTGGAGACCCAGTACTTC.

The chain couples TRBV19 to TRBJ2-1, with TRBD2 matching over 10 bases. CDR1 LNHDA and CDR2 SQIVND come from the germline V gene (reference sequence). The J segment lost 9 bases and the V segment lost 5 bases, leaving 10 bases of the junction unmatched. The CDR3 runs 15 residues. DNA for the CDR3: TGTGCCAGTAGTCAAGCGGGAGGGTTGGGGGGTGAGCAGTTCTTC. It encodes CASSQAGGLGGEQFF.

V usage is TRBV12-3 or TRBV12-4 and J usage is TRBJ2-3, with TRBD2 matching over 10 bases. J was trimmed by 6 bases and V by 6 bases; bases with no gene match: 6. The CDR3 has 14 amino acids. The DNA of the CDR3 is TGTGCCAGCAGCCGAAGCGGGAGGGGCGATACGCAGTATTTT. This encodes CASSRSGRGDTQYF.

This clonotype occurred a few times. The chain couples TRBV10-3 to TRBJ2-1; D remains unclear. The CDR3 sequence is 15 residues long. The germline V gene encodes CDR1 ENHRY and CDR2 SYGVKD. Trimming took off 0 bases at V and 2 bases at J, with 8 bases between the two ends. The chain's CDR3 is CAISESGTTYNEQFF. Written as DNA, the CDR3 is TGTGCCATCAGTGAGTCCGGAACTACCTACAATGAGCAGTTCTTC.

The sample holds many counts of this clonotype. This sequence joins TRBV28 and TRBJ2-1; perhaps D is TRBD1 or TRBD2 (6 bases each). CDR1 and CDR2 from the germline V gene are MDHEN and SYDVKM. V lost 2 bases, J lost 7 bases, and 12 bases lay in between. The CDR3 length is 14 residues. The CDR3 sequence: CASSLDLGGNEQFF. CDR3 in DNA: TGTGCCAGCAGTTTAGATTTAGGGGGGAATGAGCAGTTCTTC.

This clonotype appeared a single time. This could be a read error, since a much larger clone is one nucleotide away. The chain has TRBV7-9 and TRBJ1-2; D is ambiguous. The CDR3 has 14 amino acids. From germline, CDR1 is SEHNR and CDR2 FQNEAQ (reference sequence). The DNA of the CDR3 is TGTGCCAGCAGCTTAGGGGTCATACCTTATGACTACACCTTC. Protein product: CASSLGVIPYDYTF.

The rearrangement links TRBV28 to TRBJ1-1; no firm D call. Germline CDR1 MDHEN, CDR2 SYDVKM. This CDR3 has 16 residues. The germline V and J ends were trimmed by 4 bases and 1 base, with 16 bases remaining between them. CDR3 DNA: TGTGCCAGCAGTTCCTCCCCCGCGGTCCAGAACACTGAAGCTTTCTTT. Protein: CASSSSPAVQNTEAFF.